These 10 T cell receptor beta chains were sequenced from one sample in a study of response to subunit inactivated influenza vaccine. Using its own MiXCR run on the RT-PCR reads, TCRdb lists one record per CDR3 protein. The sample carries hundreds of thousands of distinct CDR3 sequences, approximately 10% recorded once. The same data also contributed to another study, on T cells expressing NK-cell markers. This second study notes: TCR beta cDNA was generated via 5'RACE template switching incorporating UMIs.

Sequenced material: PBMCs from blood, taken on the day of vaccination. The receptor set was obtained from a middle-aged man who received an inactivated influenza vaccine.

The chain is built from TRBV2 and TRBJ2-2, with D unclear. This CDR3 contains 13 residues. The germline V gene encodes CDR1 SNHLY and CDR2 FYNNEI. V dropped 8 bases and J dropped 1 base, with 8 bases sitting between them. CDR3 nucleotide sequence: TGTGCCAGCTACAGAGGGAACACCGGGGAGCTGTTTTTT. Its translation: CASYRGNTGELFF.

This clonotype was detected only a few times. This rearrangement joins TRBV18 to TRBJ1-5; D unclear. Between the trimmed V and J ends, which lost 3 bases and 3 bases, there was a span of 15 bases. Germline CDR1 is KGHSH and CDR2 is LQKENI. This CDR3 is built from 16 residues. Here the CDR3 DNA reads TGTGCCAGCTCACCGGGCGTTGACGGACTCAATCAGCCCCAGCATTTT. Translating it yields CASSPGVDGLNQPQHF.

About this clonotype: This could be a read error, since a much larger clone is one nucleotide away. The chain combines TRBV7-8 with TRBJ1-2; D call uncertain. Germline V gene sequence: CDR1 SGHVS, CDR2 FQNEAQ. Trimming pared 5 bases from V and 4 bases from J, leaving 11 bases between. The length of the CDR3 is 13 residues. CDR3 residues: CASSTQITYGYTF. DNA for the CDR3: TGTGCCAGCAGCACACAAATAACCTATGGCTACACCTTC.

In this sample, this clonotype turned up many times. The chain links TRBV4-1 to TRBJ1-1, with D possibly matching TRBD1 (6 bases). This CDR3 has 14 residues. Germline V gene data show CDR1 as MGHRA and CDR2 as YSYEKL. Trimming removed 1 base at V and 5 bases at J, with 11 bases between. CDR3 coding DNA: TGCGCCAGCAGCCAAGTGGGACAACGGACTGAAGCTTTCTTT. It is translated as CASSQVGQRTEAFF.

The chain combines TRBV7-6 with TRBJ2-5; TRBD1 aligns across 7 bases. The CDR3 loop spans 14 amino acids. From germline, CDR1 is SGHVS and CDR2 FNYEAQ. The V gene end was trimmed by 1 base and the J gene end by 4 bases; junction bases not matched to a gene: 3. CDR3 DNA: TGTGCCAGCAGCTTAGAGACAGGGATAGAGACCCAGTACTTC. Amino acids: CASSLETGIETQYF.

The chain links TRBV24-1 to TRBJ2-1; TRBD1 aligns across 7 bases. The germline gives CDR1 KGHDR, CDR2 SFDVKD. The CDR3 contains 11 residues. After removal of 5 bases from V and 10 bases from J, the junction contained 1 base not matched to a gene. The CDR3 DNA sequence: TGTGCCACCAGTGGGACAGGCGAGCAGTTCTTC. Translated, it gives CATSGTGEQFF.

This clonotype was detected only a few times. The genes are TRBV28 and TRBJ2-5, with 10 bases matching TRBD1. This CDR3 has 16 amino acids. The junction had 6 bases not matched to a gene; V was cut back by 5 bases and J by 0 bases. Germline CDR1 MDHEN, CDR2 SYDVKM. The CDR3 region is CASSHRTGGYQETQYF. For the CDR3, the DNA is TGTGCCAGCAGTCATCGGACAGGGGGTTACCAAGAGACCCAGTACTTC.

This chain uses TRBV12-3 or TRBV12-4 with TRBJ2-1; D may match TRBD1 or TRBD2 (5 bases each). The CDR3 extends over 13 amino acids. Trimming stripped 6 bases from V and 5 bases from J, with 11 bases between. CDR3 protein: CASRGDGHNEQFF. CDR3 coding DNA: TGTGCCAGCAGGGGGGACGGTCACAATGAGCAGTTCTTC.

The chain combines TRBV20-1 with TRBJ2-1; the D gene is possibly TRBD2 (6 bases). Trimming stripped 1 base from V and 3 bases from J, with 13 bases between. Germline-derived CDR1 and CDR2 are DFQATT and SNEGSKA (reference sequence). This CDR3 has 15 amino acids. The CDR3 DNA follows: TGCAGTGCTAGAGTAGGCAGGGACTTCTACAATGAGCAGTTCTTC. It specifies CSARVGRDFYNEQFF.

This clonotype was counted a few times. This sequence joins TRBV10-2 and TRBJ2-2; 9 bases fit TRBD2. The CDR3 has 17 residues. Germline CDR1 is WSHSY and CDR2 is SAAADI. After removal of 3 bases from V and 4 bases from J, the junction contained 9 bases not matched to a gene. CDR3 nucleotides: TGCGCCAGCAGTGATTGGCGGGGGGGCCAGAGCACCGGGGAGCTGTTTTTT. It is translated as CASSDWRGGQSTGELFF.